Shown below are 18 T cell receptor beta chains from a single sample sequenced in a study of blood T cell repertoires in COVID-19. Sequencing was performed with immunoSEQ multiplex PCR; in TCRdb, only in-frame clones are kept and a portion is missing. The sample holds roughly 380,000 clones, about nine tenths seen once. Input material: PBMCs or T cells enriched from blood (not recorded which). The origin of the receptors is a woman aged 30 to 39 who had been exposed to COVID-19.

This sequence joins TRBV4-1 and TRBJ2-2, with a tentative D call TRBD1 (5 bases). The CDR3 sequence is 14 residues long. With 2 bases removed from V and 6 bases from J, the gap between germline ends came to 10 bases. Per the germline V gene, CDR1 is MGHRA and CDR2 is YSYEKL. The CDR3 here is CASSQQGISGELFF. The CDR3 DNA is TGCGCCAGCAGCCAACAGGGAATTTCCGGGGAGCTGTTTTTT.

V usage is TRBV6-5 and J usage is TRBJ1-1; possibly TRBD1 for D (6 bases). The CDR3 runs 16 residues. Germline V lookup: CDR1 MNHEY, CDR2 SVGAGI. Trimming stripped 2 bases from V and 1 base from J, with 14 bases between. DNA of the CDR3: TGTGCCAGCAGTTACCACACAGGGTTCGAGAACACTGAAGCTTTCTTT. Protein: CASSYHTGFENTEAFF.

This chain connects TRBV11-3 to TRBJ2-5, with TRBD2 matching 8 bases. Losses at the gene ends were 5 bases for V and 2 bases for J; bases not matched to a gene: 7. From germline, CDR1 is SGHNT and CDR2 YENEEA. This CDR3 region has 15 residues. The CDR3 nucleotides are TGTGCCAGCAGCGATATAGCGGGACGTCAAGAGACCCAGTACTTC. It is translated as CASSDIAGRQETQYF.

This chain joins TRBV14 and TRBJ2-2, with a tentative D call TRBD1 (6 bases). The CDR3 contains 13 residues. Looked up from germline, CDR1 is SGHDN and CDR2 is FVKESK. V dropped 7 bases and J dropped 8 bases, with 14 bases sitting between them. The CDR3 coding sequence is TGTGCCAGCAACACCAGGGGAGATGGGGAGCTGTTTTTT. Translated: CASNTRGDGELFF.

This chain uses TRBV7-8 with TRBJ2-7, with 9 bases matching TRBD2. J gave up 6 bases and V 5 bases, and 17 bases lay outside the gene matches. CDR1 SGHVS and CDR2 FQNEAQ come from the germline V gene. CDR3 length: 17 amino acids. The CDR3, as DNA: TGTGCCAGCAGCCGAGGGGCAAGGGGCGGGAGGGCACCCGAGCAGTACTTC. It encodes CASSRGARGGRAPEQYF.

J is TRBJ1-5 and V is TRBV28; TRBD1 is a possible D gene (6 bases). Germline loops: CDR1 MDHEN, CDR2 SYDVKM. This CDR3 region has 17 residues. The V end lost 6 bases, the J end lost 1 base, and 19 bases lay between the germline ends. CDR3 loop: CASRLGGAGASNQPQHF. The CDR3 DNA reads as TGTGCCAGCAGGTTGGGGGGGGCAGGGGCAAGCAATCAGCCCCAGCATTTT. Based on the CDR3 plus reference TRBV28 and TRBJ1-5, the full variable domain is DVKVTQSSRYLVKRTGEKVFLECVQDMDHENMFWYRQDPGLGLRLIYFSYDVKMKEKGDIPEGYSVSREKKERFSLILESASTNQTSMYLCASRLGGAGASNQPQHFGDGTRLSIL.

The CDR3 is CASSLMHGAQITEAFF. CDR3 bases: TGTGCCAGCAGCTTAATGCATGGGGCCCAGATCACTGAAGCTTTCTTT. The J gene is TRBJ1-1, the V gene TRBV7-3, with TRBD1 as a possible D gene (5 bases). This CDR3 contains 16 residues. The germline CDR1 and CDR2 sequences are SGHTA and FQGTGA. V was clipped by 1 base and J by 4 bases, with 16 bases between them.

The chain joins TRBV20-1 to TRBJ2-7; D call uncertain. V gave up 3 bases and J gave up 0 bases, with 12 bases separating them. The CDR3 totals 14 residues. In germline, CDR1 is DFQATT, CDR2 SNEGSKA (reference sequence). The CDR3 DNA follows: TGCAGTGCTAGTACGTACTCCCCCTCCTACGAGCAGTACTTC. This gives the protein CSASTYSPSYEQYF.

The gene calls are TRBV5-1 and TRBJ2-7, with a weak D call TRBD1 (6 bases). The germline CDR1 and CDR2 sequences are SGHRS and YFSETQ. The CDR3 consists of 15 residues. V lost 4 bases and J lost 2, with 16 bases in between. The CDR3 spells CASSPTLDSPYEQYF. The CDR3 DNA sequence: TGCGCCAGCAGCCCAACCTTGGACAGCCCCTACGAGCAGTACTTC. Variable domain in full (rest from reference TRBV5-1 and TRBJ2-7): KAGVTQTPRYLIKTRGQQVTLSCSPISGHRSVSWYQQTPGQGLQFLFEYFSETQRNKGNFPGRFSGRQFSNSRSEMNVSTLELGDSALYLCASSPTLDSPYEQYFGPGTRLTVT.

This CDR3 is CATTGALTEAFF. DNA of the CDR3: TGTGCCACCACAGGGGCCCTCACTGAAGCTTTCTTT. The chain recombines TRBV10-3 with TRBJ1-1; 7 positions match TRBD1. Germline V lookup: CDR1 ENHRY, CDR2 SYGVKD. The CDR3 spans 12 residues. V lost 10 bases and J lost 4; bases outside the gene matches: 6.

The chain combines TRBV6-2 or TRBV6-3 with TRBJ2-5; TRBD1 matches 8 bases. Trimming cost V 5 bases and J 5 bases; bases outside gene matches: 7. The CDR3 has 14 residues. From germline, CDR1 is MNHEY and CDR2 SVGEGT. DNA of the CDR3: TGTGCCAGCAGTCCAGGGGGCAGTTGGGAGACCCAGTACTTC. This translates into CASSPGGSWETQYF.

The CDR3 is CAWSVLVSSYNEQFF. The CDR3 DNA sequence: TGTGCCTGGAGTGTTTTGGTGAGCTCCTACAATGAGCAGTTCTTC. The chain joins TRBV30 to TRBJ2-1, with D hard to call. V dropped 0 bases and J dropped 0 bases, with 9 bases sitting between them. Germline V gene sequence: CDR1 GTSNPN, CDR2 SVGIG (reference sequence). The CDR3 spans 15 residues.

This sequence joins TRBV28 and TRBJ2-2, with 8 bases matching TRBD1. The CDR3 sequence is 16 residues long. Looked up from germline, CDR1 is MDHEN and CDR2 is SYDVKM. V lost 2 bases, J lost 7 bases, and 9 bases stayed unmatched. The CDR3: CASSLPETGVGGELFF. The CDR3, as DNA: TGTGCCAGCAGTTTACCCGAGACAGGGGTTGGCGGGGAGCTGTTTTTT.

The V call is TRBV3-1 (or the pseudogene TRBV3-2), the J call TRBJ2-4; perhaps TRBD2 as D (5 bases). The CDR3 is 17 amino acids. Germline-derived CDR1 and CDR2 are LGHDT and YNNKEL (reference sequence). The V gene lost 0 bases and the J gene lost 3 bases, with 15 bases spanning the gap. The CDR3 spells CASSQDPSFFDKNIQYF. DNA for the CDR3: TGTGCCAGCAGCCAAGACCCTAGCTTCTTCGACAAAAACATTCAGTACTTC.

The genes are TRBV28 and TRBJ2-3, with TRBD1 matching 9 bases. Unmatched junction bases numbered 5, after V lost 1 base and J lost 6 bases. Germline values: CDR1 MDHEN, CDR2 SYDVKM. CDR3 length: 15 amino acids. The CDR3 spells CASSLSSTGGDTQYF. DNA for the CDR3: TGTGCCAGCAGTTTATCCTCGACAGGGGGTGATACGCAGTATTTT.

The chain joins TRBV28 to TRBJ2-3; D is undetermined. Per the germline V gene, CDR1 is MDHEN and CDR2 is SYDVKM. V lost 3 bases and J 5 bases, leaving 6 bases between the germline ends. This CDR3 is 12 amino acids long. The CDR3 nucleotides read TGTGCCAGCAGTTTGTTTCTAGATACGCAGTATTTT. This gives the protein CASSLFLDTQYF.

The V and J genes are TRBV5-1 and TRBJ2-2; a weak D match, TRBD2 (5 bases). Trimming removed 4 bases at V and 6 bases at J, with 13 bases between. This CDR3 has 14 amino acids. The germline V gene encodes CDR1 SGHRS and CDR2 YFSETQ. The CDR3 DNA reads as TGCGCCAGCAGCCGCGTGGCGGGTCCCGGGGAGCTGTTTTTT. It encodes CASSRVAGPGELFF.

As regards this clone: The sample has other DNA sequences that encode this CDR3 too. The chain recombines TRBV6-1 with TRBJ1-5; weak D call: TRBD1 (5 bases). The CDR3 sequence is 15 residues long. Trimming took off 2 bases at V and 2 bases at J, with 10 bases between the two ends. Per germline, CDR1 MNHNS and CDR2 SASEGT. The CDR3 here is CASSEQGTGNQPQHF. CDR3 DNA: TGTGCCAGCAGTGAACAGGGAACAGGCAATCAGCCCCAGCATTTT.